This T cell receptor (beta chain) was recovered during a study of T cells in Graves' hyperthyroidism and ophthalmopathy. This clonotype has more than one count but fewer than ten. The CDR3 totals 14 residues. Germline V gene data show CDR1 as LNHDA and CDR2 as SQIVND (reference sequence). The V end was cut by 3 bases, the J end by 6 bases, with 14 bases between. RNA transcripts were the template for amplifying TCR beta CDR3 regions. A first-round RT-PCR of the TCR CDR3 used the HTBI primer set. TCRdb re-analysed the multiplex PCR reads in MiXCR, keeping a single row per CDR3 protein. The profile shows around 700,000 distinct CDR3 sequences, around 20% of them singletons.

The sequenced material came from blood. The chain is built from TRBV19 and TRBJ1-1; D is undetermined. The sequence was obtained from a woman aged 50 to 65 with Graves' hyperthyroidism that later progressed to Graves' ophthalmopathy. The CDR3 is CASSIQGAGPEAFF. CDR3 coding DNA: TGTGCCAGTAGTATTCAAGGCGCGGGCCCTGAAGCTTTCTTT.